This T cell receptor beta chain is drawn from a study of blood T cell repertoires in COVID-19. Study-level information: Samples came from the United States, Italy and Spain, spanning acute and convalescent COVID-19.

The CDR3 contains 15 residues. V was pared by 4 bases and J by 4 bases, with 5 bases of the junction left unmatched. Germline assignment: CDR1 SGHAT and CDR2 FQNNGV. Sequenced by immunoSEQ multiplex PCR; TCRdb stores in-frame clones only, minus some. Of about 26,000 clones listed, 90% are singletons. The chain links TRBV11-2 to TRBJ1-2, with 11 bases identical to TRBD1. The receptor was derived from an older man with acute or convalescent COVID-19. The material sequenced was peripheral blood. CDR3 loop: CASSSGQGALYGYTF. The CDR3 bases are TGTGCCAGCAGCTCAGGACAGGGGGCCCTCTATGGCTACACCTTC.